This T cell receptor beta chain was observed in a study of blood T cell repertoires in COVID-19. Study-wide background: Spain, Italy and the United States supplied samples that represented acute and convalescent COVID-19.

Here immunoSEQ multiplex PCR was the method, and the copy in TCRdb shows in-frame clones only, minus some. The sample records 40,000 to 55,000 clones, more than 75% being singletons. Looked up from germline, CDR1 is SEHNR and CDR2 is FQNEAQ (reference sequence). V gave up 2 bases and J gave up 2 bases; unmatched junction bases: 8. The CDR3 contains 18 residues. This TCR was sampled from a man between 70 and 80 years old with acute or convalescent COVID-19. The chain links TRBV7-9 to TRBJ2-2; 10 nucleotides match TRBD1. The sample taken for sequencing was peripheral blood. The CDR3 sequence: CASSLKWDRGYNTGELFF. For the CDR3, the DNA is TGTGCCAGCAGCTTAAAATGGGACAGGGGCTATAACACCGGGGAGCTGTTTTTT.